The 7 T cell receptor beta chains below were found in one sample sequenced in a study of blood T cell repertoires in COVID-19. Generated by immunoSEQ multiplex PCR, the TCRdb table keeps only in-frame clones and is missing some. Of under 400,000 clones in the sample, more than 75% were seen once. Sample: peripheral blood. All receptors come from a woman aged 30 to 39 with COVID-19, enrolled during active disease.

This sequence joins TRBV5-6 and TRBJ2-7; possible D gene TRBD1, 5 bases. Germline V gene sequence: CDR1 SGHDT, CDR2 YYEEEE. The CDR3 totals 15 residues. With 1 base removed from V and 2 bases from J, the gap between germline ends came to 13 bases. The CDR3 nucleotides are TGTGCCAGCAGCTTGCAAGGGTTGGACACCTACGAGCAGTACTTC. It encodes CASSLQGLDTYEQYF.

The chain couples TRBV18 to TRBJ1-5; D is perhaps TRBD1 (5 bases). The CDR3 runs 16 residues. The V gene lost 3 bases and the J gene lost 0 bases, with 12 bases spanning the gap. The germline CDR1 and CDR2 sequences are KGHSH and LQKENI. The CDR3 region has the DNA TGTGCCAGCTCACCGTCGGGGGGTATTAGCAATCAGCCCCAGCATTTT. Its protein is CASSPSGGISNQPQHF.

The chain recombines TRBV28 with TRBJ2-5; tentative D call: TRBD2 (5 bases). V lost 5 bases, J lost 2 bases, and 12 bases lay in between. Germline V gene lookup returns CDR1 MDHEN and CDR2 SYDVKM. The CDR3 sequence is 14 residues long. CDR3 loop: CASSTRRPQETQYF. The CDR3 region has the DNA TGTGCCAGCAGTACACGGAGGCCTCAAGAGACCCAGTACTTC.

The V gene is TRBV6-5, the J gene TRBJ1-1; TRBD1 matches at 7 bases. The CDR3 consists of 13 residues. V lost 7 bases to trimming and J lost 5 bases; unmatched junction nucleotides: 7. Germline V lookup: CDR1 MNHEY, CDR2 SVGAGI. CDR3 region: CASIGQARTEAFF. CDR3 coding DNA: TGTGCCAGCATTGGACAGGCGAGGACTGAAGCTTTCTTT.

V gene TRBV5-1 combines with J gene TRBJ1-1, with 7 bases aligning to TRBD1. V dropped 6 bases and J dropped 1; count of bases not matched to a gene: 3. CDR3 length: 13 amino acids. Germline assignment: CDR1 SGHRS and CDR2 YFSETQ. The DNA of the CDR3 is TGCGCCAGCACCTGGACAGGGAACACTGAAGCTTTCTTT. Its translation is CASTWTGNTEAFF.

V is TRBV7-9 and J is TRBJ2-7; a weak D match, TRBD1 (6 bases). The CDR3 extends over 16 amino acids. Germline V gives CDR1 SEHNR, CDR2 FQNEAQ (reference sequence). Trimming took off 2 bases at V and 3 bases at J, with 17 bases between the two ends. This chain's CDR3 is CASSLFSGTKNYEQYF. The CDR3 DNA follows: TGTGCCAGCAGCTTATTCTCCGGGACAAAAAACTACGAGCAGTACTTC.

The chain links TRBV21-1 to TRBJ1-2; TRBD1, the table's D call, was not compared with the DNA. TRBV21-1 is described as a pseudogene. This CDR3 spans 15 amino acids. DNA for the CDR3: TGTGCCAGCAGCGGGCGACACTCGGCTAACTATGGCTACACCTTC. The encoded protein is CASSGRHSANYGYTF.